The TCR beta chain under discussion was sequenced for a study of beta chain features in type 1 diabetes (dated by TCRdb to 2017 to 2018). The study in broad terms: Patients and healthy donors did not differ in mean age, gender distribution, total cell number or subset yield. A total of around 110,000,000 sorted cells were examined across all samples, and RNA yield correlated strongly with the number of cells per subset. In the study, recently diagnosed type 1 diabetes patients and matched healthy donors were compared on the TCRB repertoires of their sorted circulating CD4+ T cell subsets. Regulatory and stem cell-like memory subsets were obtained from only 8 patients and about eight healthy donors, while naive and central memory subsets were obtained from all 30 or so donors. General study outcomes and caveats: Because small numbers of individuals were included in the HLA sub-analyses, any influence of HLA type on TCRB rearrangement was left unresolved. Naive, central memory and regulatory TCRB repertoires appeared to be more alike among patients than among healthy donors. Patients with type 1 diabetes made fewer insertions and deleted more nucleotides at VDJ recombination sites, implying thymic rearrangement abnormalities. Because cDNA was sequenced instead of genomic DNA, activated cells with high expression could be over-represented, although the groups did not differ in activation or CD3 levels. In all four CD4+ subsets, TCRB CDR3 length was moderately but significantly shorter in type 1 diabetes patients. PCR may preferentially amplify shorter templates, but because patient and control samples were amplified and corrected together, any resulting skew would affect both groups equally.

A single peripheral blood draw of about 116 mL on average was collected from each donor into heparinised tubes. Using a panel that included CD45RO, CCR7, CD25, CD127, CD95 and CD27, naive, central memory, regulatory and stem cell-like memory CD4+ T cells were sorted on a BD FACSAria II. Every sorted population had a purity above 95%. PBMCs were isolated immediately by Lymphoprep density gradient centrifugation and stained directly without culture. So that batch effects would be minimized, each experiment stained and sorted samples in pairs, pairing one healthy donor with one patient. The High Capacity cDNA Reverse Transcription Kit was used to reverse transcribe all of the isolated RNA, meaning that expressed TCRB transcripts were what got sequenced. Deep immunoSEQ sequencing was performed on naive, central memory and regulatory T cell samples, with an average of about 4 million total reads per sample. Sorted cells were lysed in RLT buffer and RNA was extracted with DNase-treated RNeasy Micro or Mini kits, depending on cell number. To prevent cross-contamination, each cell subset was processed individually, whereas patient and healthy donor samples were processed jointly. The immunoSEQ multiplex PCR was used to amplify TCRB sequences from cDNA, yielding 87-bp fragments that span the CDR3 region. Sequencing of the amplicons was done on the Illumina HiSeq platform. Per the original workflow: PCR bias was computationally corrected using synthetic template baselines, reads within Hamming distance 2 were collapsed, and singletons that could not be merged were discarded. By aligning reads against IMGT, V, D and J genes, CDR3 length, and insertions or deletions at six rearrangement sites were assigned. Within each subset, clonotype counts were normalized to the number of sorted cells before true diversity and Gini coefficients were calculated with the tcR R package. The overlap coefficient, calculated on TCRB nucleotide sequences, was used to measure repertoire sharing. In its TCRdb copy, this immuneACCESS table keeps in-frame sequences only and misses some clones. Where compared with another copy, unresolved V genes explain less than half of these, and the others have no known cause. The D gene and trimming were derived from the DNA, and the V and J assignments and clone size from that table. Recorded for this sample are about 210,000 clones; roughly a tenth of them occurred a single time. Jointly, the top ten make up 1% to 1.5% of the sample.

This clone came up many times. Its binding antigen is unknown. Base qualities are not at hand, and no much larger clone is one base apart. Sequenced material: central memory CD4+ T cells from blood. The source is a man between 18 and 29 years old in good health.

The nucleotides read TGCGCCAGCAGCCAAGCGTCCGGCTCTGGGGCCAACGTCCTGACTTTC. The translation is CASSQASGSGANVLTF. The rearrangement combines TRBV4-1 with TRBJ2-6, with the D gene call left open. The CDR3 runs 16 residues from the cysteine to the phenylalanine. Only the CDR3 part of the read is kept: 48 bases, read in frame from the first base. V drops 1 base and J drops 0 bases, leaving 7 bases in between. Reading the germline V gene gives CDR1 MGHRA and CDR2 YSYEKL.